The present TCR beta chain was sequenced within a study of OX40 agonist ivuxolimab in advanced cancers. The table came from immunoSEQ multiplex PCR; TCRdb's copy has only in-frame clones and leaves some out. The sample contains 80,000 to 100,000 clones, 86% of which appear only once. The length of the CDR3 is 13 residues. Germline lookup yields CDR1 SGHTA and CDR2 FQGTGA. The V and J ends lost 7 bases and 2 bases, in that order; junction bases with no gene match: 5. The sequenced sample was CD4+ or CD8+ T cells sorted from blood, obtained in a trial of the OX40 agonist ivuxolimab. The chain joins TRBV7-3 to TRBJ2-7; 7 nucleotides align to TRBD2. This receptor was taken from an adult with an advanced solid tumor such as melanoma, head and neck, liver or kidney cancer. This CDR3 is CASTNGRTYEQYF. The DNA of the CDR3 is TGTGCCAGCACCAACGGGAGGACCTACGAGCAGTACTTC.